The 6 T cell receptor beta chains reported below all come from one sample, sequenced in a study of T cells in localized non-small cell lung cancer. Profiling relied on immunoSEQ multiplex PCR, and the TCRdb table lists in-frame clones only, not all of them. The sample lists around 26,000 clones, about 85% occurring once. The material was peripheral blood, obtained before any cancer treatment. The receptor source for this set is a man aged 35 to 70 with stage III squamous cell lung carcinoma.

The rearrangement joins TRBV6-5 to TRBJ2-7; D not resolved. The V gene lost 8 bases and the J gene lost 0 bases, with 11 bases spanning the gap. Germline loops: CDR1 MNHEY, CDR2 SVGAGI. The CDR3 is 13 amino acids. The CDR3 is CASYGRSSYEQYF. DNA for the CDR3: TGTGCCAGCTATGGCAGGTCCTCCTACGAGCAGTACTTC.

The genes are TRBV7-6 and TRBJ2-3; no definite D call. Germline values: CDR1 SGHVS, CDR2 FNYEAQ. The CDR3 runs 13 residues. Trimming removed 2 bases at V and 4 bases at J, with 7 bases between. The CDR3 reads CASSLSLADTQYF. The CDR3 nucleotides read TGTGCCAGCAGCTTATCTTTGGCAGATACGCAGTATTTT.

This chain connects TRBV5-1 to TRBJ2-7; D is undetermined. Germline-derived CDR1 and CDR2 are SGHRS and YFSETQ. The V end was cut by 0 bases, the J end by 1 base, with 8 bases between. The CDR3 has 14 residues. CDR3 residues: CASSLAAGSYEQYF. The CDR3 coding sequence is TGCGCCAGCAGCTTGGCCGCAGGTTCCTACGAGCAGTACTTC.

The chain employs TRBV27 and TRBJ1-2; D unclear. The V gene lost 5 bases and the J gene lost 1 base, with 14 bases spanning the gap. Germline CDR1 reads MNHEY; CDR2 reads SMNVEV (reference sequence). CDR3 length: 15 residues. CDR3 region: CASSLSPYSNYGYTF. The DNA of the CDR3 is TGTGCCAGCAGTCTTAGTCCTTACAGTAACTATGGCTACACCTTC.

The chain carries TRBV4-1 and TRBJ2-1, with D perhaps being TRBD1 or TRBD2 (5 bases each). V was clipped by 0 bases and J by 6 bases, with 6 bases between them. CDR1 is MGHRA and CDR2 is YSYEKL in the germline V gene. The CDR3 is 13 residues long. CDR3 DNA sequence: TGCGCCAGCAGCCAAGAGAGGGGCAATGAGCAGTTCTTC. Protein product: CASSQERGNEQFF.

CDR3 nucleotides: TGTGCCAGCAGCCCGGAGGGTCCTGGGGCCAACGTCCTGACTTTC. Amino acids: CASSPEGPGANVLTF. The chain couples TRBV4-2 to TRBJ2-6; D may be TRBD2 (6 bases). The CDR3 runs 15 residues. Germline CDR1 reads LGHNA; CDR2 reads YNFKEQ. Trimming stripped 4 bases from V and 2 bases from J, with 9 bases between.